These 29 T cell receptor beta chains share one sample of origin, sequenced in a study of blood T cell repertoires in COVID-19. The table came from immunoSEQ multiplex PCR; TCRdb's copy has only in-frame clones and leaves some out. The table has approximately 76,000 clones, around 79% seen once. The sequenced sample consisted of peripheral blood. The receptors here all came from a man in his fifties or sixties with acute or convalescent COVID-19.

This chain links TRBV18 with TRBJ2-2; D uncertain. This CDR3 has 14 amino acids. Trimming took 0 bases from V and 15 from J, leaving 17 bases between them. Germline CDR1 is KGHSH and CDR2 is LQKENI. The CDR3 sequence: CASSPPSPQLRMFF. CDR3 nucleotides: TGTGCCAGCTCACCACCGTCCCCTCAGCTGAGGATGTTTTTT.

The chain has TRBV28 and TRBJ1-1; D not resolved. The CDR3 length is 11 residues. CDR1 is MDHEN, CDR2 SYDVKM, per germline. The V end was cut by 7 bases, the J end by 9 bases, with 12 bases between. This CDR3 reads CASTLALKAFF. In DNA form, the CDR3 reads TGTGCCAGCACGTTGGCCCTTAAAGCTTTCTTT.

The V gene is TRBV7-2, the J gene TRBJ2-6, with 9 bases aligning to TRBD1. Trimming took 4 bases from V and 0 from J; bases not matched to a gene: 10. This CDR3 contains 19 residues. In germline, CDR1 is SGHTA, CDR2 FQGNSA. CDR3 sequence reads: CASSSPPGTGTSGANVLTF. The DNA for the CDR3 is TGTGCCAGCAGCTCTCCCCCCGGGACAGGGACCTCTGGGGCCAACGTCCTGACTTTC.

The rearrangement uses TRBV7-2 and TRBJ2-7; the D gene is possibly TRBD1 (5 bases). The germline V gene has CDR1 SGHTA and CDR2 FQGNSA. This CDR3 comprises 15 residues. Trimming pared 2 bases from V and 3 bases from J, leaving 14 bases between. The DNA for the CDR3 is TGTGCCAGCAGCTTAAGGTGGGGCAGAGACTACGAGCAGTACTTC. This sequence encodes CASSLRWGRDYEQYF.

The CDR3 DNA reads TGCGCCAGCAGCCAAGATTCAATCGGGAGGGGGACAGATACGCAGTATTTT. Translation: CASSQDSIGRGTDTQYF. The rearrangement joins TRBV4-3 to TRBJ2-3, with TRBD2 matching 8 bases. The V gene end was trimmed by 0 bases and the J gene end by 3 bases; junction bases not matched to a gene: 8. The CDR3 sequence is 17 residues long. The germline V gene encodes CDR1 LGHNA and CDR2 YSLEER.

The chain joins TRBV5-6 to TRBJ2-7, with 10 bases that match TRBD1. Germline lookup yields CDR1 SGHDT and CDR2 YYEEEE. V lost 2 bases, J lost 1 base, and 6 bases stayed unmatched. This CDR3 region has 16 residues. The CDR3 here is CASSFGPGQGSYEQYF. CDR3 in DNA: TGTGCCAGCAGCTTTGGTCCGGGACAGGGGTCCTACGAGCAGTACTTC.

The chain combines TRBV14 with TRBJ2-3, with TRBD2 matching over 10 bases. V lost 0 bases and J lost 1; bases outside the gene matches: 1. The CDR3 has 16 amino acids. Germline-derived CDR1 and CDR2 are SGHDN and FVKESK. DNA for the CDR3: TGTGCCAGCAGCCAAGAACTAGCGGGGCGCACAGATACGCAGTATTTT. Its protein is CASSQELAGRTDTQYF. Using reference TRBV14 and TRBJ2-3 for the parts outside the CDR3, the full variable domain is EAGVTQFPSHSVIEKGQTVTLRCDPISGHDNLYWYRRVMGKEIKFLLHFVKESKQDESGMPNNRFLAERTGGTYSTLKVQPAELEDSGVYFCASSQELAGRTDTQYFGPGTRLTVL.

V and J are TRBV14 and TRBJ1-4, with D unclear. Trimming took 2 bases from V and 5 from J, leaving 6 bases between them. CDR1 and CDR2 (germline): SGHDN, FVKESK. The CDR3 sequence is 13 residues long. The CDR3 here is CASSQLLNEKLFF. The CDR3 bases are TGTGCCAGCAGCCAACTCCTAAATGAAAAACTGTTTTTT.

This clone appeared many times. The gene calls are TRBV5-4 and TRBJ1-3; the D gene is possibly TRBD1 (6 bases). This CDR3 is 15 amino acids long. V was shortened by 2 bases and J by 0 bases, with 9 bases between the two germline ends. Per the germline V gene, CDR1 is SGHNT and CDR2 is YYREEE (reference sequence). The CDR3 spells CASSFGQNSGNTIYF. The CDR3 coding sequence is TGTGCCAGCAGCTTCGGACAGAACTCTGGAAACACCATATATTTT.

V and J are TRBV19 and TRBJ2-1; maybe TRBD2 (6 bases). The V end was cut by 5 bases, the J end by 0 bases, with 20 bases between. Looked up from germline, CDR1 is LNHDA and CDR2 is SQIVND (reference sequence). The CDR3 covers 18 residues. For the CDR3, the DNA is TGTGCCAGTAGTCGCCGGACTACACAAACCGGCTCCTACAATGAGCAGTTCTTC. Translation: CASSRRTTQTGSYNEQFF.

J is TRBJ2-7 and V is TRBV24-1; TRBD2 is a possible D gene (6 bases). The germline V and J ends were trimmed by 9 bases and 5 bases, with 19 bases remaining between them. Per germline, CDR1 KGHDR and CDR2 SFDVKD. The CDR3 is 14 amino acids. The CDR3 reads CATALTGAGNEQYF. DNA of the CDR3: TGTGCCACCGCCTTAACAGGCGCGGGGAACGAGCAGTACTTC.

This clone was picked up a small number of times. The V gene is TRBV25-1, the J gene TRBJ2-7, with 8 bases that match TRBD1. The length of the CDR3 is 16 residues. The germline V gene has CDR1 MGHDK and CDR2 SYGVNS. V shed 7 bases, J shed 1 base, and the junction held 12 bases outside the gene matches. This CDR3 reads CASTPGPGDRSYEQYF. CDR3 nucleotides: TGTGCCAGCACCCCTGGCCCCGGGGACAGGTCCTACGAGCAGTACTTC.

J is TRBJ2-4 and V is TRBV7-2; tentative D call: TRBD2 (5 bases). CDR3 size: 14 residues. Trimming took off 0 bases at V and 5 bases at J, with 8 bases between the two ends. CDR1 and CDR2 (germline): SGHTA, FQGNSA. The CDR3, as DNA: TGTGCCAGCAGCTTAGCGGACTGGGAAAACATTCAGTACTTC. Translated, it gives CASSLADWENIQYF.

There are a few counts of this clone. The chain couples TRBV6-2 or TRBV6-3 to TRBJ1-4, with TRBD1 matching over 9 bases. The CDR3 has 14 amino acids. V lost 5 bases to trimming and J lost 7 bases; unmatched junction nucleotides: 5. Germline values: CDR1 MNHEY, CDR2 SVGEGT. The CDR3 loop is CASSRDREAEKLFF. The CDR3 DNA is TGTGCCAGCAGTCGGGACAGGGAGGCTGAAAAACTGTTTTTT.

The chain recombines TRBV20-1 with TRBJ2-7; 7 bases match TRBD1. J gave up 2 bases and V 3 bases, and 4 bases lay outside the gene matches. The V gene's germline CDR1 is DFQATT and CDR2 SNEGSKA (reference sequence). The CDR3 covers 13 residues. The DNA for the CDR3 is TGCAGTGCTAGTCGGGACAGAACCTACGAGCAGTACTTC. Its protein is CSASRDRTYEQYF.

V usage is TRBV7-9 and J usage is TRBJ2-7; the D gene is possibly TRBD1 (5 bases). V lost 8 bases and J 0 bases, leaving 11 bases between the germline ends. Germline V gives CDR1 SEHNR, CDR2 FQNEAQ (reference sequence). The CDR3 is 13 residues long. The DNA for the CDR3 is TGTGCCAGCTTGACAGAAGCCTCCTACGAGCAGTACTTC. Protein: CASLTEASYEQYF.

This clone was picked up a small number of times. The chain has TRBV9 and TRBJ2-3; D unclear. V gave up 0 bases and J gave up 5 bases, with 13 bases separating them. Germline CDR1 and CDR2: SGDLS and YYNGEE. The CDR3 contains 15 residues. Here the CDR3 reads CASSVGGSTEDTQYF. Written as DNA, the CDR3 is TGTGCCAGCAGCGTAGGAGGTTCCACGGAAGATACGCAGTATTTT.

This clone appeared a few times. The sample contains more than one DNA sequence encoding this CDR3. This chain connects TRBV5-1 to TRBJ1-2; 12 bases align to TRBD1. V was pared by 4 bases and J by 2 bases, with 0 bases of the junction left unmatched. CDR1 and CDR2 (germline): SGHRS, YFSETQ. This CDR3 spans 14 amino acids. CDR3 in DNA: TGCGCCAGCAGCGGGACAGGGGGCAACTATGGCTACACCTTC. This encodes CASSGTGGNYGYTF.

V usage is TRBV3-1 (or the pseudogene TRBV3-2) and J usage is TRBJ2-1; the D is unclear. Trimming removed 0 bases from V and 4 bases from J, with 10 bases in between. The CDR3 spans 15 residues. In germline, CDR1 is LGHDT, CDR2 YNNKEL (reference sequence). As DNA, the CDR3 is TGTGCCAGCAGCCAAGAAAGGTTGCGGTACAATGAGCAGTTCTTC. This codes for CASSQERLRYNEQFF.

This clone was seen more than once but under ten times. This chain connects TRBV19 to TRBJ1-5, with 10 bases fitting TRBD1. This CDR3 has 18 residues. With V trimmed by 5 bases and J by 2 bases, 12 bases remained unmatched. Germline assignment: CDR1 LNHDA and CDR2 SQIVND (reference sequence). The CDR3 loop is CASSHGGSGTGGNQPQHF. The CDR3 region has the DNA TGTGCCAGTAGTCATGGGGGCTCCGGGACAGGGGGCAATCAGCCCCAGCATTTT.

This sequence joins TRBV6-5 and TRBJ1-2, with 11 bases aligning to TRBD1. Germline assignment: CDR1 MNHEY and CDR2 SVGAGI. The CDR3 is 15 amino acids. After removal of 3 bases from V and 7 bases from J, the junction contained 7 bases not matched to a gene. In DNA form, the CDR3 reads TGTGCCAGCAGTTATGGGGACAGGGGGGCCCTTGGCTACACCTTC. This gives the protein CASSYGDRGALGYTF.

This sequence joins TRBV10-3 and TRBJ1-1; tentative D call: TRBD1 (5 bases). This CDR3 comprises 17 residues. CDR1 ENHRY and CDR2 SYGVKD come from the germline V gene. Trimming pared 3 bases from V and 6 bases from J, leaving 23 bases between. CDR3 loop: CAISDLTSRGRDSEAFF. The CDR3 nucleotides read TGTGCCATCAGTGATCTGACCTCGCGGGGCCGTGATTCTGAAGCTTTCTTT.

This clone was observed a single time. The chain combines TRBV3-1 (or the pseudogene TRBV3-2) with TRBJ2-7; 11 bases are a match to TRBD2. After removal of 3 bases from V and 1 base from J, the junction contained 5 bases not matched to a gene. The CDR3 is made up of 16 amino acids. Germline CDR1 reads LGHDT; CDR2 reads YNNKEL (reference sequence). The CDR3 region has the DNA TGTGCCAGCAGCCACATACTAGCGGGGGTATCCTACGAGCAGTACTTC. It encodes CASSHILAGVSYEQYF.

The rearrangement joins TRBV9 to TRBJ2-1; a possible D gene is TRBD2 (7 bases). The CDR3 has 12 amino acids. Trimming removed 5 bases from V and 9 bases from J, with 12 bases in between. CDR1 and CDR2 from the germline V gene are SGDLS and YYNGEE. The CDR3 DNA reads TGTGCCAGCAGAGGGGGGGCCTCTGAGCAGTTCTTC. Residues: CASRGGASEQFF.

The chain recombines TRBV6-5 with TRBJ1-1; 8 bases are a match to TRBD1. This CDR3 is built from 14 residues. The germline V gene encodes CDR1 MNHEY and CDR2 SVGAGI. The ends lost 6 bases at V and 0 bases at J; junction bases unmatched: 3. The CDR3 DNA reads as TGTGCCAGCAGCTACAGGGGGTTGAACACTGAAGCTTTCTTT. Its protein product is CASSYRGLNTEAFF.

The chain links TRBV30 to TRBJ2-7; D is possibly TRBD2 (5 bases). Germline V gives CDR1 GTSNPN, CDR2 SVGIG (reference sequence). The CDR3 is 15 residues long. V lost 1 base and J 3 bases, leaving 16 bases between the germline ends. This CDR3 reads CAWSGSGSGLYEQYF. The CDR3 nucleotides are TGTGCCTGGAGTGGGTCTGGCAGCGGTCTCTACGAGCAGTACTTC.

This clone was observed a handful of times. V gene TRBV18 combines with J gene TRBJ1-2; 9 bases are a match to TRBD1. The CDR3 is 17 amino acids. V shed 3 bases and J 0 bases; nucleotides not matched to a gene: 8. Per the germline V gene, CDR1 is KGHSH and CDR2 is LQKENI. For the CDR3, the DNA is TGTGCCAGCTCACCCGGACAGGGGTATACAGCTAACTATGGCTACACCTTC. This encodes CASSPGQGYTANYGYTF.

The chain combines TRBV7-2 with TRBJ1-1, with 10 bases aligning to TRBD1. V lost 3 bases and J lost 1; bases outside the gene matches: 8. Germline V gene data show CDR1 as SGHTA and CDR2 as FQGNSA. The CDR3 totals 17 residues. The CDR3 DNA follows: TGTGCCAGCAGCTTGAGACAGGGGGCGAGGGGGAACACTGAAGCTTTCTTT. It encodes CASSLRQGARGNTEAFF.

This chain links TRBV9 with TRBJ1-2; no clear D. Germline V CDR1 and CDR2: SGDLS, YYNGEE. Trimming removed 0 bases at V and 6 bases at J, with 12 bases between. The CDR3 is 14 residues long. Here the CDR3 DNA reads TGTGCCAGCAGCGTAGCCAGTATAGCCAATGGCTACACCTTC. Translated, it gives CASSVASIANGYTF. The full variable domain, with the rest looked up from reference TRBV9 and TRBJ1-2, is DSGVTQTPKHLITATGQRVTLRCSPRSGDLSVYWYQQSLDQGLQFLIQYYNGEERAKGNILERFSAQQFPDLHSELNLSSLELGDSALYFCASSVASIANGYTFGSGTRLTVV.